The 30 T cell receptor beta chains given below trace back to one sample, sequenced in a study of cytotoxic CD8 clonotypes in ibrutinib-treated CLL (dated by TCRdb to 2020 to 2023). Libraries were prepared through the immunoSEQ multiplex PCR assay. TCRdb carries this immuneACCESS record with in-frame sequences only. Its versions omit some clonotypes, under half of them owing to an unresolved V gene in the studies checked, with the rest unexplained. In this sample the table shows over 250,000 clones, more than 70% of which occur a single time. About 6% of the sample is held by the ten biggest clonotypes. The intended sense of this specimen's time point label: progressive disease on ibrutinib. Sample: PBMCs, taken at disease progression, from a patient treated with ibrutinib. Receptors were obtained from a human donor with chronic lymphocytic leukemia.

The rearrangement joins TRBV5-8 to TRBJ1-5, with D possibly being TRBD1 (6 bases). CDR1 is SGHTS, CDR2 YDEGEE, per germline. CDR3 size: 16 residues. Trimming took off 2 bases at V and 0 bases at J, with 12 bases between the two ends. This CDR3 reads CASSLEGGYSNQPQHF. CDR3 nucleotide sequence: TGTGCCAGCAGCTTAGAAGGGGGATATAGCAATCAGCCCCAGCATTTT.

This clone was seen more than once but under ten times. The chain combines TRBV19 with TRBJ1-3; 7 bases are shared with TRBD1. CDR3 length: 14 residues. The germline CDR1 and CDR2 sequences are LNHDA and SQIVND (reference sequence). Germline trimming cut 10 bases from V and 3 bases from J; bases unmatched to any gene: 9. The CDR3 sequence: CATSGGGDGNTIYF. In DNA, the CDR3 is TGTGCCACCTCAGGGGGAGGGGATGGAAACACCATATATTTT.

This chain links TRBV7-9 with TRBJ2-7, with D tentatively TRBD1 (5 bases). The CDR3 contains 12 residues. CDR1 SEHNR and CDR2 FQNEAQ come from the germline V gene (reference sequence). Trimming left V 0 bases short and J 6 bases short, with 6 bases between. The CDR3 protein is CASSLAGPEQYF. The CDR3 nucleotides are TGTGCCAGCAGCTTAGCGGGGCCCGAGCAGTACTTC.

The genes are TRBV29-1 and TRBJ1-1; D remains ambiguous. With 4 bases removed from V and 0 bases from J, the gap between germline ends came to 12 bases. The CDR3 runs 14 residues. The germline gives CDR1 SQVTM, CDR2 ANQGSEA. CDR3: CSVVTRTVNTEAFF. In nucleotides, the CDR3 is TGCAGCGTTGTGACCCGCACTGTGAACACTGAAGCTTTCTTT.

This chain connects TRBV9 to TRBJ2-2, with 13 bases identical to TRBD2. With V trimmed by 4 bases and J by 7 bases, 4 bases remained unmatched. The length of the CDR3 is 15 residues. Germline CDR1 is SGDLS and CDR2 is YYNGEE. DNA for the CDR3: TGTGCCAGCAGCCCTTGGACTAGCGGGGGCGGGGAGCTGTTTTTT. Its protein product is CASSPWTSGGGELFF.

This sequence joins TRBV29-1 and TRBJ2-3; tentatively, D is TRBD1 (6 bases). Germline loops: CDR1 SQVTM, CDR2 ANQGSEA. The CDR3 contains 14 residues. Trimming shortened V by 6 bases and J by 2 bases, and 15 bases separated the two germline ends. CDR3 sequence reads: CSVDGTPNTDTQYF. The CDR3 DNA sequence: TGCAGCGTCGACGGGACACCAAACACAGATACGCAGTATTTT.

This chain connects TRBV18 to TRBJ2-1, with D possibly TRBD2 on 5 matching bases. Germline CDR1 and CDR2: KGHSH and LQKENI. This CDR3 comprises 16 residues. The V end lost 2 bases, the J end lost 3 bases, and 14 bases lay between the germline ends. The CDR3 here is CASSPDRRRNYNEQFF. Here the CDR3 DNA reads TGTGCCAGCTCACCAGATAGGAGGCGCAACTACAATGAGCAGTTCTTC.

V and J are TRBV10-2 and TRBJ2-1; D gene unclear. Germline lookup yields CDR1 WSHSY and CDR2 SAAADI. The CDR3 has 12 residues. Trimming took off 4 bases at V and 2 bases at J, with 3 bases between the two ends. The CDR3 sequence is CASSAPYNEQFF. CDR3 nucleotide sequence: TGCGCCAGCAGTGCCCCCTACAATGAGCAGTTCTTC.

This rearrangement joins TRBV27 to TRBJ1-2; no firm D call. Trimming removed 3 bases at V and 7 bases at J, with 15 bases between. Germline assignment: CDR1 MNHEY and CDR2 SMNVEV (reference sequence). The CDR3 contains 14 residues. The DNA for the CDR3 is TGTGCCAGCAGTTTTGAGGTACCCTCGGGTGGCTACACCTTC. It codes for CASSFEVPSGGYTF.

V and J are TRBV6-1 and TRBJ1-4, with 8 bases aligning to TRBD1. Per germline, CDR1 MNHNS and CDR2 SASEGT. The CDR3 is 13 amino acids. The ends lost 3 bases at V and 11 bases at J; junction bases unmatched: 5. The chain's CDR3 is CASSDRGPGKLFF. CDR3 coding DNA: TGTGCCAGCAGTGACAGGGGGCCGGGGAAACTGTTTTTT.

The DNA of the CDR3 is TGTGCCAGCAGTCCCGGACGGAGTAGCACAGATACGCAGTATTTT. It is translated as CASSPGRSSTDTQYF. J is TRBJ2-3 and V is TRBV7-9; D call uncertain. Germline CDR1 is SEHNR and CDR2 is FQNEAQ (reference sequence). The CDR3 has 15 residues. The germline V and J ends were trimmed by 6 bases and 0 bases, with 13 bases remaining between them.

The V and J genes are TRBV5-3 and TRBJ2-1, with a possible D match to TRBD2 (6 bases). TRBV5-3 is recorded as an ORF, its role being uncertain. The germline V and J ends were trimmed by 8 bases and 8 bases, with 23 bases remaining between them. The length of the CDR3 is 15 residues. In DNA, the CDR3 is TGTGCCAGGTCCGAGGTATCACCGGAGGGCGATGAGCAGTTCTTC. Translated, it gives CARSEVSPEGDEQFF.

The J gene is TRBJ1-2, the V gene TRBV9; unclear D gene. Germline V gene data show CDR1 as SGDLS and CDR2 as YYNGEE. Between the trimmed V and J ends, which lost 6 bases and 8 bases, there was a span of 17 bases. CDR3 length: 13 residues. CDR3 region: CASKSGPLRGYTF. CDR3 bases: TGTGCCAGCAAGTCGGGCCCCCTCAGGGGCTACACCTTC.

V is TRBV5-1 and J is TRBJ2-2; D perhaps matches TRBD1 (6 bases). Between the trimmed V and J ends, which lost 3 bases and 6 bases, there was a span of 9 bases. Germline V gene lookup returns CDR1 SGHRS and CDR2 YFSETQ. This CDR3 has 13 amino acids. CDR3 bases: TGCGCCAGCAGCTCACAGGGCGCCGGGGAGCTGTTTTTT. Amino acid sequence: CASSSQGAGELFF.

The V gene is TRBV6-6, the J gene TRBJ1-5; D is undetermined. CDR1 and CDR2 (germline): MNHNY, SVGAGI (reference sequence). The CDR3 is made up of 13 amino acids. Trimming shortened V by 7 bases and J by 2 bases, and 9 bases separated the two germline ends. The CDR3 DNA reads TGTGCCAGCATAGGTGAACGCAATCAGCCCCAGCATTTT. Residues: CASIGERNQPQHF.

The rearrangement links TRBV2 to TRBJ2-7; D unresolved. V dropped 7 bases and J dropped 5 bases, with 9 bases sitting between them. The CDR3 sequence is 11 residues long. Germline V lookup: CDR1 SNHLY, CDR2 FYNNEI. The CDR3 sequence: CASKSVNEQYF. Written as DNA, the CDR3 is TGTGCCAGCAAAAGTGTGAACGAGCAGTACTTC.

The rearrangement joins TRBV28 to TRBJ2-2; TRBD2 is a possible D gene (5 bases). Trimming cost V 2 bases and J 5 bases, with 6 bases left between them. Germline CDR1 and CDR2: MDHEN and SYDVKM. The CDR3 sequence is 13 residues long. Here the CDR3 reads CASSLRGTGELFF. The DNA of the CDR3 is TGTGCCAGCAGTTTACGGGGTACCGGGGAGCTGTTTTTT.

V and J are TRBV11-2 and TRBJ2-5, with 8 bases that match TRBD1. The CDR3 is 16 residues long. Unmatched junction bases numbered 12, after V lost 4 bases and J lost 5 bases. CDR1 and CDR2 from the germline V gene are SGHAT and FQNNGV. The CDR3 region is CASSSYGGQAGETQYF. The DNA of the CDR3 is TGTGCCAGCAGCTCATACGGGGGACAGGCCGGCGAGACCCAGTACTTC.

The chain joins TRBV6-1 to TRBJ1-6; D unresolved. CDR1 is MNHNS and CDR2 is SASEGT in the germline V gene. Trimming took off 2 bases at V and 7 bases at J, with 15 bases between the two ends. The CDR3 spans 16 residues. The CDR3 sequence is CASSEHRGNANSPLHF. The DNA for the CDR3 is TGTGCCAGCAGTGAACATCGCGGTAACGCCAATTCACCCCTCCACTTT.

A note on this clone: Other DNA variants within this sample encode the same CDR3. V usage is TRBV19 and J usage is TRBJ2-7; TRBD1 matches 10 bases. The junction had 4 bases not matched to a gene; V was cut back by 3 bases and J by 2 bases. This CDR3 contains 15 residues. The germline CDR1 and CDR2 sequences are LNHDA and SQIVND (reference sequence). The CDR3 sequence is CASSIADRGTYEQYF. The DNA for the CDR3 is TGTGCCAGTAGTATCGCGGACAGGGGGACCTACGAGCAGTACTTC.

V and J are TRBV21-1 and TRBJ1-1; the table's D gene call, TRBD1, was not cross checked with the DNA. TRBV21-1 has pseudogene status. The CDR3 sequence is 12 residues long. The CDR3 DNA follows: TGTGCCAGCACCACACGTCGCACTGAAGCTTTCTTT. It is translated as CASTTRRTEAFF.

This chain joins TRBV6-5 and TRBJ1-5, with D unresolved. Trimming removed 2 bases from V and 3 bases from J, with 11 bases in between. The germline gives CDR1 MNHEY, CDR2 SVGAGI. This CDR3 is 15 amino acids long. CDR3 amino acids: CASSYRVGDNQPQHF. The CDR3 bases are TGTGCCAGCAGTTACAGGGTAGGTGACAATCAGCCCCAGCATTTT.

The J gene is TRBJ2-7, the V gene TRBV5-1, with no clear D. The germline gives CDR1 SGHRS, CDR2 YFSETQ. The CDR3 contains 12 residues. Trimming took 3 bases from V and 2 from J, leaving 6 bases between them. The CDR3 loop is CASSSRPYEQYF. The CDR3 DNA sequence: TGCGCCAGCAGCTCGAGACCCTACGAGCAGTACTTC.

The chain links TRBV13 to TRBJ1-2; D is unclear. V lost 0 bases to trimming and J lost 0 bases, with 8 bases between them. This CDR3 is built from 15 residues. From germline, CDR1 is PRHDT and CDR2 FYEKMQ (reference sequence). The CDR3 reads CASSLGRRSNYGYTF. The CDR3 coding sequence is TGTGCCAGCAGCTTAGGAAGGCGTTCTAACTATGGCTACACCTTC.

The chain links TRBV5-6 to TRBJ2-7, with a tentative D call TRBD2 (6 bases). CDR3 length: 16 amino acids. V was clipped by 4 bases and J by 3 bases, with 20 bases between them. From germline, CDR1 is SGHDT and CDR2 YYEEEE. The CDR3 DNA reads TGTGCCAGCAGCCGGGACTTCCTGAACCCCTTCTACGAGCAGTACTTC. As protein: CASSRDFLNPFYEQYF. Full variable domain (remainder filled in from reference TRBV5-6 and TRBJ2-7): DAGVTQSPTHLIKTRGQQVTLRCSPKSGHDTVSWYQQALGQGPQFIFQYYEEEERQRGNFPDRFSGHQFPNYSSELNVNALLLGDSALYLCASSRDFLNPFYEQYFGPGTRLTVT.

The V gene is TRBV2, the J gene TRBJ2-7, with 10 bases fitting TRBD1. Trimming took 1 base from V and 5 from J; bases not matched to a gene: 2. CDR1 and CDR2 (germline): SNHLY, FYNNEI. The CDR3 spans 14 residues. The DNA of the CDR3 is TGTGCCAGCAGTGAAGTAGGGACAGGGGACGAGCAGTACTTC. Amino acid sequence: CASSEVGTGDEQYF.

The chain recombines TRBV9 with TRBJ1-1; D remains ambiguous. This CDR3 has 14 amino acids. The V gene lost 4 bases and the J gene lost 4 bases, with 14 bases spanning the gap. Germline loops: CDR1 SGDLS, CDR2 YYNGEE. The CDR3 DNA reads TGTGCCAGCAGCCAACGACGGTTCGGCACTGAAGCTTTCTTT. It translates to CASSQRRFGTEAFF.

The chain is built from TRBV7-8 and TRBJ2-7, with 10 bases fitting TRBD1. The V gene's germline CDR1 is SGHVS and CDR2 FQNEAQ. V lost 4 bases and J lost 1; bases outside the gene matches: 1. The CDR3 runs to 14 residues. The CDR3 DNA reads as TGTGCCAGCAGCTCGGACAGGGGGTCCTACGAGCAGTACTTC. It yields the protein CASSSDRGSYEQYF.

About this clone: The junction departs from the called germline gene at one end, perhaps through a read error. CDR3 nucleotide sequence: TGTGCCGGCAGCTTAAGAGAGTCGGTAGGAGAGGGGACCCAGTACTTC. As protein: CAGSLRESVGEGTQYF. The chain recombines TRBV11-2 with TRBJ2-5, with D possibly being TRBD2 (5 bases). Germline V CDR1 and CDR2: SGHAT, FQNNGV. The CDR3 contains 16 residues.

The rearrangement joins TRBV5-1 to TRBJ2-5; D unclear. The germline CDR1 and CDR2 sequences are SGHRS and YFSETQ. V was clipped by 1 base and J by 4 bases, with 8 bases between them. This CDR3 region has 13 residues. The CDR3 here is CASSLPYLETQYF. The DNA for the CDR3 is TGCGCCAGCAGCTTGCCTTATCTAGAGACCCAGTACTTC.